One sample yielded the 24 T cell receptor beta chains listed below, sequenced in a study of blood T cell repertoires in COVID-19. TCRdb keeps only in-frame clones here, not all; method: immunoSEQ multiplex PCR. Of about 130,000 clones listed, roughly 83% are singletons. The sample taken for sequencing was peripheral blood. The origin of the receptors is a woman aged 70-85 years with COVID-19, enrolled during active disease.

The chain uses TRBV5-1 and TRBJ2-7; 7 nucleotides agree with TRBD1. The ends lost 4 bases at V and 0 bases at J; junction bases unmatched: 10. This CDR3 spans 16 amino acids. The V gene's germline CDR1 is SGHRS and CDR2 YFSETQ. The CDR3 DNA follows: TGCGCCAGCAGCGCATCCGGGACAGCATACTCCTACGAGCAGTACTTC. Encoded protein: CASSASGTAYSYEQYF.

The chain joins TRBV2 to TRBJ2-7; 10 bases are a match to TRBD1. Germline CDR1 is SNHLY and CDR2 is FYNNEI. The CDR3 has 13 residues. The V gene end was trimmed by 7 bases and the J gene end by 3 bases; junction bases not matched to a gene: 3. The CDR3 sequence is CASTRTGGYEQYF. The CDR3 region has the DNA TGTGCCAGCACACGGACAGGGGGCTACGAGCAGTACTTC.

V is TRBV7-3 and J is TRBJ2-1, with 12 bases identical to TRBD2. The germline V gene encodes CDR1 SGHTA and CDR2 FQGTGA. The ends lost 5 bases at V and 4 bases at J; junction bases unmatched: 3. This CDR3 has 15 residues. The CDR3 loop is CASSPTSGGYNEQFF. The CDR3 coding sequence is TGTGCCAGCAGCCCAACTAGCGGGGGGTACAATGAGCAGTTCTTC.

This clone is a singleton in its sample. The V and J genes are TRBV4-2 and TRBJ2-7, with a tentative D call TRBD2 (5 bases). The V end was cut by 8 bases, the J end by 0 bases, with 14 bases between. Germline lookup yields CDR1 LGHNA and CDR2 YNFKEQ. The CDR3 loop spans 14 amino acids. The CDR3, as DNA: TGTGCCAGCCGGAGGTCTTTGGGCTCCTACGAGCAGTACTTC. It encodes CASRRSLGSYEQYF.

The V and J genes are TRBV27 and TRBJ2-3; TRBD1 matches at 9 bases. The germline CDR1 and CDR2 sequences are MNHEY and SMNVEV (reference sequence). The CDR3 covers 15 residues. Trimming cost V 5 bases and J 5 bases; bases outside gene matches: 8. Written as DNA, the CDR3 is TGTGCCAGCAGTACATCGGGACAGGGACAAGATACGCAGTATTTT. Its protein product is CASSTSGQGQDTQYF.

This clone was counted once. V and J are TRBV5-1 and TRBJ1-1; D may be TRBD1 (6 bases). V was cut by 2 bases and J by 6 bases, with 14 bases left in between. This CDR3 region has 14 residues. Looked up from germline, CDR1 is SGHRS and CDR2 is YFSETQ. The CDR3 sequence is CASSFQGTRSEAFF. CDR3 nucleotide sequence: TGCGCCAGCAGCTTCCAGGGGACAAGGTCTGAAGCTTTCTTT.

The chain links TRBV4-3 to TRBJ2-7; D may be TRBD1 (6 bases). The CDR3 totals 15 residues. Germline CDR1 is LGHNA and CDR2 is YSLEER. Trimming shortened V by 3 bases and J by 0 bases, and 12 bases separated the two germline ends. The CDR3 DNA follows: TGCGCCAGCAGCCAGCAGCGGACAGCCTCCTACGAGCAGTACTTC. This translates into CASSQQRTASYEQYF.

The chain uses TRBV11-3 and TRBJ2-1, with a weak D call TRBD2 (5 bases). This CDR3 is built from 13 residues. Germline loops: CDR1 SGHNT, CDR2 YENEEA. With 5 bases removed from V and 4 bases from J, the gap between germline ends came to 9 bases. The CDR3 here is CASSPEGYNEQFF. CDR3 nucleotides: TGTGCCAGCAGCCCAGAGGGTTACAATGAGCAGTTCTTC.

This chain's CDR3 is CASSLTGVEGKLFF. DNA of the CDR3: TGCGCCAGCAGCTTAACAGGGGTTGAAGGGAAACTGTTTTTT. V is TRBV5-1 and J is TRBJ1-4; 7 bases align to TRBD1. This CDR3 is 14 amino acids long. Germline-derived CDR1 and CDR2 are SGHRS and YFSETQ. With 2 bases clipped from V and 11 bases from J, the junction kept 9 bases outside the gene matches.

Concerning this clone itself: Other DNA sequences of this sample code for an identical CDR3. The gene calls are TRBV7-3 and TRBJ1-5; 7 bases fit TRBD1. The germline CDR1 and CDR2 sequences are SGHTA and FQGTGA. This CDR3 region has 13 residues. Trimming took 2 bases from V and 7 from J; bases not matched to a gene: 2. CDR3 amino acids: CASSLDRDQPQHF. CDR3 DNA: TGTGCCAGCAGCTTAGACAGGGACCAGCCCCAGCATTTT.

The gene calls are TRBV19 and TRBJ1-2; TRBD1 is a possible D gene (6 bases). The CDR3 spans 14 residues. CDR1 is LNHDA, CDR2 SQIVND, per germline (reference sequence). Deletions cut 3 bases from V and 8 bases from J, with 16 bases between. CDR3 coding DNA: TGTGCCAGTAGTATTACTAGACAGGCGCGAGGCTACACCTTC. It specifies CASSITRQARGYTF.

CDR3 loop: CASSYVADGYEQYF. CDR3 coding DNA: TGTGCCAGCAGTTACGTAGCCGACGGATACGAGCAGTACTTC. The chain links TRBV6-5 to TRBJ2-7; D is ambiguous. The CDR3 has 14 amino acids. CDR1 and CDR2 (germline): MNHEY, SVGAGI. Trimming stripped 2 bases from V and 4 bases from J, with 12 bases between.

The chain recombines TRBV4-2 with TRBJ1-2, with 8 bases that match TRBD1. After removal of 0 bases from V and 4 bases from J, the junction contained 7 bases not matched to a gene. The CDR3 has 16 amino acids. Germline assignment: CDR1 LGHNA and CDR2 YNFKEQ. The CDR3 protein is CASSQDRTGPFYGYTF. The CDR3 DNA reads TGTGCCAGCAGCCAAGACCGGACAGGGCCCTTCTATGGCTACACCTTC.

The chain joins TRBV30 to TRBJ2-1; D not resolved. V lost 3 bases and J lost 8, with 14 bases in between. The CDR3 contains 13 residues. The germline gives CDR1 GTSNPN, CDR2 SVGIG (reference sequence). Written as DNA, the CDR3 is TGTGCCTGGAGAAACGGAGCAAGCGATGAGCAGTTCTTC. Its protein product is CAWRNGASDEQFF.

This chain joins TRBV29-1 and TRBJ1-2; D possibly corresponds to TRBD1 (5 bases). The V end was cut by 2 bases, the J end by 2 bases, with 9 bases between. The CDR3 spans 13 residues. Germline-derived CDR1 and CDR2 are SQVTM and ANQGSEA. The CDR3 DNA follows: TGCAGCGTTGAATTGGCAGGGAACTATGGCTACACCTTC. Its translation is CSVELAGNYGYTF.

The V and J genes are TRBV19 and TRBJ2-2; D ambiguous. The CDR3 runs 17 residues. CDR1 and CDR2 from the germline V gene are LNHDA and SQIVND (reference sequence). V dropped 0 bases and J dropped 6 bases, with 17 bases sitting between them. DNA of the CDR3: TGTGCCAGTAGTATAGACCCCCTCTTGGGCAGGTCCGGGGAGCTGTTTTTT. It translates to CASSIDPLLGRSGELFF.

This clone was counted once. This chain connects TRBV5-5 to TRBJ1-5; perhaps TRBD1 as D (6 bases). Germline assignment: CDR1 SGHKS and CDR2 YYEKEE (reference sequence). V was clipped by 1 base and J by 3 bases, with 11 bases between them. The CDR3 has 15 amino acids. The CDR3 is CASSLTGNPNQPQHF. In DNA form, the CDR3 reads TGTGCCAGCAGCTTGACAGGGAACCCCAATCAGCCCCAGCATTTT.

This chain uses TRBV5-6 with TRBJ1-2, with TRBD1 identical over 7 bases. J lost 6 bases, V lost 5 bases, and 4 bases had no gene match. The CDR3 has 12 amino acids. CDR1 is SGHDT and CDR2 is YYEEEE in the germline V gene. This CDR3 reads CASRRGQDGYTF. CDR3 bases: TGTGCCAGCAGACGCGGACAGGATGGCTACACCTTC. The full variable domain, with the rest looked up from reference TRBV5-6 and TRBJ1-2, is DAGVTQSPTHLIKTRGQQVTLRCSPKSGHDTVSWYQQALGQGPQFIFQYYEEEERQRGNFPDRFSGHQFPNYSSELNVNALLLGDSALYLCASRRGQDGYTFGSGTRLTVV.

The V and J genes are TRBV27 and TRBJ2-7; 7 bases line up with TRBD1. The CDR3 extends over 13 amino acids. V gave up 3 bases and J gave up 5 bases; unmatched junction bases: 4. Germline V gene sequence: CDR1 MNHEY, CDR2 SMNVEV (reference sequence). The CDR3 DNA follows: TGTGCCAGCAGTTTCCTACAGGGGAACGAGCAGTACTTC. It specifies CASSFLQGNEQYF.

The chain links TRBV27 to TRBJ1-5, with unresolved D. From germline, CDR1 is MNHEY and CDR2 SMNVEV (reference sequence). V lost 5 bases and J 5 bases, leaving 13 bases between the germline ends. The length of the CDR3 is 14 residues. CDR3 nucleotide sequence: TGTGCCAGCAGTCCCCGAGGTTCCCATCAGCCCCAGCATTTT. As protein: CASSPRGSHQPQHF.

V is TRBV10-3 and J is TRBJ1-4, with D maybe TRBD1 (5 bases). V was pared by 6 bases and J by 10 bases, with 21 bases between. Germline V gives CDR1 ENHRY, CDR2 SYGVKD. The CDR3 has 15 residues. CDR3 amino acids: CAISLQGGLDGKLFF. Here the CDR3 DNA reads TGTGCCATCAGCCTCCAGGGCGGATTGGATGGAAAACTGTTTTTT.

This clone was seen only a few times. CDR3 in DNA: TGTGCCAGCAGTCCACGAGGGAGCGATGGCTACACCTTC. It codes for CASSPRGSDGYTF. V gene TRBV12-3 or TRBV12-4 combines with J gene TRBJ1-2; D not resolved. The V gene lost 5 bases and the J gene lost 6 bases, with 13 bases spanning the gap. The CDR3 covers 13 residues.

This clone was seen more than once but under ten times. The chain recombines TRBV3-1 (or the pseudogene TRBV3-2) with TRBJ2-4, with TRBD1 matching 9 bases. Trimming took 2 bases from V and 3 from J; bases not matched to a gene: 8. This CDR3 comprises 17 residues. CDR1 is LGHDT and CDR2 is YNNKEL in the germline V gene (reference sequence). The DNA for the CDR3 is TGTGCCAGCAGCCAACTTGGACAGGGGAGGATCAAAAACATTCAGTACTTC. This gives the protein CASSQLGQGRIKNIQYF.

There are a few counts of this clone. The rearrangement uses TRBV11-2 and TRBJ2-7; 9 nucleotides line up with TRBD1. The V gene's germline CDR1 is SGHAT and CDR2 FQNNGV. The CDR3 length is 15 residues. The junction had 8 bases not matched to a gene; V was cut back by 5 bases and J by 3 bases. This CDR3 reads CASSTHRGQGYEQYF. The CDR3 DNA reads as TGTGCCAGCAGCACCCACCGGGGACAGGGCTACGAGCAGTACTTC.